This TCR beta chain was captured by sequencing in a study of OX40 agonist ivuxolimab in advanced cancers. Background on the whole study: Ivuxolimab was a fully human IgG2 agonistic monoclonal antibody targeting the costimulatory receptor OX40 (CD134). Peripheral TCRbeta sequencing aimed to test whether ivuxolimab altered TCR sequence diversity and caused clonal T-cell expansion. Partial responses occurred in three dose-escalation patients, of whom one had hepatocellular carcinoma and two had cutaneous melanoma. Of the approximately 50 dose-escalation patients, hepatocellular carcinoma was present in around 20, melanoma in approximately 15, renal cell carcinoma in 9 and head and neck cancer in 9. The dose-escalation cohort was over 70% male with a mean age of approximately 60 years, ranging from roughly 23 to 85. Patients were allowed to have had prior anti-PD-1, anti-PD-L1 or anti-CTLA-4 therapy, and around two fifths of the dose-escalation patients had been treated with checkpoint inhibitors. The paper describes the monotherapy dose-escalation part (N ≈ 49 patients) of the phase I trial of ivuxolimab. Intravenous ivuxolimab was administered to patients every 2 weeks at six dose levels: 0.01, 0.1, 0.3, 1.5, 3 and 10 mg/kg. Study-wide conclusions, independent of this receptor: On average, CD8+ T cells showed more expanded clones than CD4+ T cells after ivuxolimab. At doses from 0.1 to 3.0 mg/kg, clonal expansion was seen in both CD4+ and CD8+ blood T cells between baseline and week 6. Low levels of normalized T-cell clonal expansion were also seen in some nonresponding patients. In the 0.1-3.0 mg/kg groups, partial responders had among the lowest normalized peripheral clonal expansion, particularly in CD8+ T cells. The antigen specificity of the clonally expanded peripheral T cells was not determined.

Genomic DNA was isolated from the sorted cells so that the TCRbeta CDR3 region could be sequenced. The immunoSEQ Assay was used for sequencing of TCRbeta CDR3 regions. Sourced from immuneACCESS, this table was stored by TCRdb with only in-frame sequences that have V and J called. A share of the clones is absent; for the studies checked, an unresolved V gene accounts for under half, and the remainder has no known explanation. The sample table contains fewer than 70,000 clones; only one count was recorded for less than 90% of them. The biggest ten clones account for approximately 3% of the sample. V is clipped by 1 base and J by 12 bases, and the sequence between their germline boundaries is 13 bases long. The CDR3 holds 13 amino acids from the cysteine to the phenylalanine. The entry retains the CDR3 DNA only, 39 bases that are in frame from base 1. Looking up the germline V gene yields CDR1 SNHLY and CDR2 FYNNEI.

In regard to this clone: Its antigen remains undetermined. It has no much larger one-base neighbor in the sample; base qualities were not kept.

Patients with a history of autoimmune disease or receiving systemic immunosuppression were excluded from the trial. Peripheral blood for TCR sequencing was collected from all dose cohorts at baseline, on cycle 4 day 1, and on cycle 7 day 1. Samples were obtained from an open-label, multicenter, first-in-human phase I dose-escalation trial of ivuxolimab. Adults with locally advanced or metastatic head and neck squamous cell, hepatocellular, melanoma or renal cell carcinoma were enrolled in the trial. CD4+ and CD8+ T cells were sorted separately from peripheral blood before TCR sequencing. The receptor was derived from an adult with an advanced solid tumor such as melanoma, head and neck, liver or kidney cancer. This specimen was CD4+ or CD8+ T cells sorted from blood, taken in a trial of the OX40 agonist ivuxolimab. The V gene is TRBV2 and the J gene is TRBJ2-1, with the D gene too uncertain to name. CDR3 reads: CASSEVALGWQFF. In nucleotide form, the sequence is TGTGCCAGCAGTGAAGTGGCACTGGGATGGCAGTTCTTC.